This record concerns one T cell receptor (beta chain) sequence. This specimen belongs to a study of blood T cell repertoires in COVID-19. At the level of the study: Researchers got acute and convalescent COVID-19 samples from the United States, Italy and Spain. The cDNA or gDNA used as material had been derived from T cells, B-cell-depleted T cells, or PBMCs.

Per the authors' pipeline: Estimation of nucleated cell counts relied on the amplification of reference gene primers. Generated by immunoSEQ multiplex PCR, the TCRdb table keeps only in-frame clones and is missing some. V, J and clone size were drawn from that table, and D and trimming were deduced from the DNA. Of 70,000 to 80,000 clones listed, approximately 80% are singletons. CDR1 ENHRY and CDR2 SYGVKD come from the germline V gene. V dropped 6 bases and J dropped 5 bases, with 16 bases sitting between them. CDR3 length equals 14 residues. The receptor was derived from a man of 80 years or more with acute or convalescent COVID-19. The V gene is TRBV10-3, the J gene TRBJ1-1; D is uncertain. The sample taken for sequencing was peripheral blood. The CDR3 sequence is CAISLGDLGTEAFF. Here the CDR3 DNA reads TGTGCCATCAGCCTGGGAGACTTAGGGACTGAAGCTTTCTTT.